This note documents a single T cell receptor beta chain sequence. Antigen: not known. The sample originates from a study of CD8+ T cells in alopecia areata. The study's findings and limits: Association of baseline CD8+ expansion with response is uncertain owing to one nonresponder.

Reverse transcription of extracted RNA yielded cDNA, which provided the sequencing template. TCRdb's copy holds only in-frame clones and misses some; the assay was immunoSEQ multiplex PCR. Among roughly 180,000 clones listed, roughly 46% were seen once. V lost 1 base to trimming and J lost 6 bases, with 13 bases between them. The CDR3 extends over 15 amino acids. Looked up from germline, CDR1 is LGHNA and CDR2 is YSLEER. Regarding treatment: oral pan-JAK inhibitor, 5-10 mg twice daily. Lesional scalp tissue (obtained by punch biopsy) and peripheral blood were collected from alopecia areata patients. Here the sequenced sample was CD8+ T cells sorted from blood, taken around week 54, from a patient treated with tofacitinib. The chain has TRBV4-3 and TRBJ1-5; maybe TRBD1 (5 bases). This sequence was found in a human donor with alopecia areata. The CDR3 reads CASSQVLGGSQPQHF. In DNA, the CDR3 is TGCGCCAGCAGCCAAGTCCTGGGGGGATCTCAGCCCCAGCATTTT.